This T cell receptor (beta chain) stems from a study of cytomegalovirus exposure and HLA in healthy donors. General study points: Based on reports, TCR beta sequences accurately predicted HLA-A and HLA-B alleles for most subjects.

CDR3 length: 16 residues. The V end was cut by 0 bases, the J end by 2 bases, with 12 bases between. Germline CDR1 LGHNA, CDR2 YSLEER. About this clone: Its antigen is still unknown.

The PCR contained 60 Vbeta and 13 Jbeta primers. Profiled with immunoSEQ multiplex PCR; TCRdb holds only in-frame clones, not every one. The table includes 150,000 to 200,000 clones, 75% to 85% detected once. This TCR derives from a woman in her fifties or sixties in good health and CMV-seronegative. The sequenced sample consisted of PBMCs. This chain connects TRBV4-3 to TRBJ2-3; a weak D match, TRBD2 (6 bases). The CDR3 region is CASSQDGTGSTDTQYF. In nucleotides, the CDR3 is TGCGCCAGCAGCCAAGATGGGACTGGATCCACAGATACGCAGTATTTT.